This entry describes one T cell receptor (beta chain). Its antigen is unknown. One base away there is no much larger clone; base qualities are not given. The entry originates in a study of Ad26.COV2.S vaccination and SARS-CoV-2 variants (dated by TCRdb to the early 2020s). Background on the whole study: Vaccine-arm donors were drawn from COV1001, a multicentre, randomized, double-blind, placebo-controlled phase I-IIa trial of Ad26.COV2.S in healthy adults. Ad26.COV2.S was administered intramuscularly at a dose of 5x10^10 or 1x10^11 viral particles, either as one shot or as two shots given 56 days apart. The specificity and breadth of SARS-CoV-2-reactive T cell receptors after Ad26.COV2.S vaccination were assessed by TCRbeta repertoire sequencing. A total of 32 samples were included in the TCR-sequenced set, comprising around 19 Ad26.COV2.S vaccine recipients, 5 placebo recipients and 8 SARS-CoV-2 convalescent individuals. Trial participants were randomized into five groups of five, in which low-dose or high-dose Ad26.COV2.S was given once or twice, or placebo was given on both occasions. Investigators remained blinded to trial group allocation during experiments and outcome assessment.

This specimen's treatment or condition label, per the study, means: roughly 18 received Ad26.COV2.S at low or high dose, single or two shots; a few received placebo; per-sample allocation not given. Repertoires of vaccine and placebo recipients were sequenced from samples taken on day 63 after the first injection. Between 29 July and 7 August 2020, Cohort 1b enrolled 20 to 30 adults aged 18-55 years at one site in Boston, USA. Ad26.COV2.S was a replication-incompetent adenovirus type 26 vector expressing a prefusion-stabilized SARS-CoV-2 spike protein from the original Wuhan strain. Beyond this particular receptor, the publication reports: The study was not powered to compare responses between vaccine doses or regimens. After vaccination, spike-specific CD8+ and CD4+ T cell responses were reported to show substantial breadth. Non-spike TCR breadth was comparable between vaccine and placebo recipients, consistent with the vaccine containing only spike. The authors noted that the TCR breadth and depth analyses may have underestimated total T cell responses. Compared with placebo recipients, Ad26.COV2.S recipients showed higher spike-specific TCR breadth (P = 0.0014).

The immunoSEQ Assay was used to sequence TCRbeta CDR3 regions. After extraction, genomic DNA underwent amplification by bias-controlled multiplex PCR, followed by high-throughput sequencing. Per the original workflow: Collapsing and filtering of sequences were performed to quantify the absolute abundance of each unique TCRbeta CDR3 region. T cell fraction was estimated by normalizing TCRbeta template counts to usable DNA, which was measured by amplifying reference genes present in all nucleated cells. Repertoire TCRs were annotated as SARS-CoV-2-specific by exact matching of V gene, CDR3 amino acid sequence and J gene to a known reactive TCR set. The reference SARS-CoV-2 TCR set came from MIRA and was filtered for enrichment in COVID-19-positive ImmuneCODE repertoires, removing public or cross-reactive TCRs. Drawing on the MIRA antigens, annotated TCRs were analysed further at the level of specific ORF or position within ORF. Breadth was defined as annotated unique rearrangements over total unique productive rearrangements; depth was the summed frequency of those rearrangements. Two-sided Wilcoxon rank-sum tests were used to compare TCR breadth between groups. TCRdb stores this immuneACCESS table with in-frame sequences only. Part of the clones is absent; in the studies checked, under half of the shortfall reflects unresolved V genes, and no reason is known for the rest. The V and J calls and clone size were taken over from that table, and D and trimming were inferred from the DNA. Counted in this sample were 330,000 or so clones; roughly 90% of them appeared once. The top ten hold 4.5% to 5.5% of the sample.

V is shortened by 7 bases, J by 1 base, and the region joining them spans 13 bases. Including cysteine and phenylalanine, the CDR3 has 14 amino acids. Just the 42-base CDR3 DNA is kept, in frame starting at base 1. The germline V gene (reference sequence) provides CDR1 SEHNR and CDR2 FQNEAQ. This receptor was obtained from a person aged 18 to 65 who received the Ad26.COV2.S COVID-19 vaccine or a placebo. This specimen consisted of peripheral blood, obtained in a trial of Ad26.COV2.S vaccine versus placebo. The sequence links TRBV7-9 to TRBJ1-1; the D gene lacks a confident call. The DNA sequence is as follows: TGTGCCAGCAACTTCGGGGTATCGAACACTGAAGCTTTCTTT. This codes for CASNFGVSNTEAFF.